A single sample is the source of the 14 T cell receptor beta chains below, sequenced in a study of cytotoxic CD8 clonotypes in ibrutinib-treated CLL (dated by TCRdb to the early 2020s). Library preparation used the immunoSEQ multiplex PCR assay. TCRdb took over this immuneACCESS table, retaining in-frame rearrangements with V and J assigned. Such tables are incomplete; in checked studies, under half of the missing clones stem from an unresolved V gene, and the remainder is unexplained. The sample profile shows more than 300,000 clones; roughly 80% of them were found once. The ten biggest clones cover roughly 6.3% of the sample. The input for sequencing was PBMCs, taken before ibrutinib treatment. Every receptor here comes from a human donor with chronic lymphocytic leukemia.

The chain is built from TRBV5-1 and TRBJ2-7; D remains ambiguous. Germline CDR1 and CDR2: SGHRS and YFSETQ. V dropped 0 bases and J dropped 0 bases, with 7 bases sitting between them. The CDR3 runs 14 residues. The CDR3 protein is CASSLEVNSYEQYF. Here the CDR3 DNA reads TGCGCCAGCAGCTTGGAGGTCAACTCCTACGAGCAGTACTTC. The variable domain in full, with the rest retrieved from reference TRBV5-1 and TRBJ2-7, is KAGVTQTPRYLIKTRGQQVTLSCSPISGHRSVSWYQQTPGQGLQFLFEYFSETQRNKGNFPGRFSGRQFSNSRSEMNVSTLELGDSALYLCASSLEVNSYEQYFGPGTRLTVT.

The chain combines TRBV7-6 with TRBJ1-6; D remains unclear. Per germline, CDR1 SGHVS and CDR2 FNYEAQ. V gave up 1 base and J gave up 0 bases, with 7 bases separating them. The CDR3 runs 16 residues. CDR3 sequence (DNA): TGTGCCAGCAGCTTAGGGAAGAGCTCCTATAATTCACCCCTCCACTTT. It specifies CASSLGKSSYNSPLHF.

The V call is TRBV9, the J call TRBJ2-7; D is perhaps TRBD1 or TRBD2 (6 bases each). Trimming shortened V by 3 bases and J by 0 bases, and 13 bases separated the two germline ends. The CDR3 has 15 residues. Germline V gene data show CDR1 as SGDLS and CDR2 as YYNGEE. CDR3 amino acids: CASSAEGQSSYEQYF. Written as DNA, the CDR3 is TGTGCCAGCAGCGCGGAGGGACAAAGCTCCTACGAGCAGTACTTC.

The chain joins TRBV7-8 to TRBJ2-5; TRBD2 might be the D (5 bases). The CDR3 is 12 residues long. CDR1 is SGHVS and CDR2 is FQNEAQ in the germline V gene. Trimming stripped 3 bases from V and 4 bases from J, with 6 bases between. In DNA form, the CDR3 reads TGTGCCAGCAGCTTTACTAGAGAGACCCAGTACTTC. Its protein product is CASSFTRETQYF.

The genes are TRBV6-5 and TRBJ2-4; no reliable D call. CDR3 size: 13 residues. Trimming removed 8 bases at V and 0 bases at J, with 8 bases between. Germline V gene lookup returns CDR1 MNHEY and CDR2 SVGAGI. CDR3 in DNA: TGTGCCAGCCAACCGATAGCCAAAAACATTCAGTACTTC. This gives the protein CASQPIAKNIQYF.

The DNA of the CDR3 is TGTGCCAGCATCTGGTCTGGGGGAGGAATCTACAATGAGCAGTTCTTC. It is translated as CASIWSGGGIYNEQFF. V and J are TRBV27 and TRBJ2-1; a weak D match, TRBD2 (6 bases). Germline V gene sequence: CDR1 MNHEY, CDR2 SMNVEV (reference sequence). V was trimmed by 7 bases and J by 3 bases, leaving 19 bases between them. This CDR3 region has 16 residues.

The genes are TRBV30 and TRBJ2-7, with 7 bases aligning to TRBD1. The CDR3 has 15 amino acids. The germline V gene has CDR1 GTSNPN and CDR2 SVGIG (reference sequence). V lost 5 bases, J lost 3 bases, and 13 bases stayed unmatched. CDR3 in amino acids: CAWGSGQLMYYEQYF. CDR3 sequence (DNA): TGTGCCTGGGGATCGGGACAGTTAATGTACTACGAGCAGTACTTC.

This clone was detected a few times. The CDR3 DNA reads as TGCAGCGTTGGCCAGACGGGAGGCTATGGCTACACCTTC. Translation: CSVGQTGGYGYTF. The chain uses TRBV29-1 and TRBJ1-2; D call uncertain. The CDR3 spans 13 residues. The V gene lost 4 bases and the J gene lost 4 bases, with 13 bases spanning the gap. CDR1 is SQVTM, CDR2 ANQGSEA, per germline.

The chain employs TRBV18 and TRBJ2-1; D is possibly TRBD1 (5 bases). CDR3 length: 14 residues. Germline lookup yields CDR1 KGHSH and CDR2 LQKENI. The V end lost 0 bases, the J end lost 10 bases, and 13 bases lay between the germline ends. CDR3 amino acids: CASSPPGRVGEQFF. The CDR3 DNA follows: TGTGCCAGCTCACCACCGGGCAGGGTCGGCGAGCAGTTCTTC.

This sequence joins TRBV5-6 and TRBJ1-3; D not resolved. Germline CDR1 is SGHDT and CDR2 is YYEEEE. The CDR3 is 15 residues long. Deletions cut 0 bases from V and 4 bases from J, with 11 bases between. CDR3 coding DNA: TGTGCCAGCAGCTTGGAGGAATCAATCGGAAACACCATATATTTT. Encoded protein: CASSLEESIGNTIYF.

The chain is built from TRBV29-1 and TRBJ1-2; 8 nucleotides align to TRBD1. Germline CDR1 is SQVTM and CDR2 is ANQGSEA. This CDR3 spans 14 amino acids. V was clipped by 6 bases and J by 5 bases; unmatched bases: 11. CDR3 region: CSVGSRGRRYGYTF. In DNA, the CDR3 is TGCAGCGTCGGATCCAGGGGGCGCCGGTATGGCTACACCTTC.

The rearrangement links TRBV29-1 to TRBJ1-1; 7 bases agree with TRBD1. Germline V lookup: CDR1 SQVTM, CDR2 ANQGSEA. The CDR3 sequence is 13 residues long. V lost 2 bases to trimming and J lost 1 base; unmatched junction nucleotides: 1. CDR3 sequence: CSVERDRNTEAFF. The CDR3 DNA reads as TGCAGCGTTGAACGGGACAGGAACACTGAAGCTTTCTTT. The variable domain in full, with the rest retrieved from reference TRBV29-1 and TRBJ1-1, is SAVISQKPSRDICQRGTSLTIQCQVDSQVTMMFWYRQQPGQSLTLIATANQGSEATYESGFVIDKFPISRPNLTFSTLTVSNMSPEDSSIYLCSVERDRNTEAFFGQGTRLTVV.

V gene TRBV6-5 combines with J gene TRBJ2-7; TRBD2 is a possible D gene (5 bases). CDR1 and CDR2 (germline): MNHEY, SVGAGI. V was cut by 3 bases and J by 6 bases, with 18 bases left in between. The CDR3 length is 15 residues. CDR3 in amino acids: CASSYSSGVRSEQYF. The CDR3 DNA reads TGTGCCAGCAGTTATTCGTCCGGGGTTAGGTCCGAGCAGTACTTC.

The gene calls are TRBV27 and TRBJ1-4; tentatively, D is TRBD1 (5 bases). The CDR3 runs to 13 residues. Germline V gene sequence: CDR1 MNHEY, CDR2 SMNVEV (reference sequence). Trimming shortened V by 6 bases and J by 4 bases, and 9 bases separated the two germline ends. This CDR3 reads CASRPQGNEKLFF. As DNA, the CDR3 is TGTGCCAGCAGACCTCAGGGTAATGAAAAACTGTTTTTT.